These 17 T cell receptor beta chains were sequenced from one sample in a study of cytomegalovirus exposure and HLA in healthy donors. Here immunoSEQ multiplex PCR was the method, and the copy in TCRdb shows in-frame clones only, minus some. The sample records tens of thousands of clones, roughly nine tenths being singletons. Sequencing input: PBMCs. Receptor source: a woman aged 18-29 years in good health and CMV-seronegative.

The chain uses TRBV7-9 and TRBJ2-3, with 10 nucleotides matching TRBD1. The CDR3 contains 15 residues. V lost 8 bases to trimming and J lost 4 bases; unmatched junction nucleotides: 9. Germline CDR1 is SEHNR and CDR2 is FQNEAQ (reference sequence). In DNA form, the CDR3 reads TGTGCCAGCGGGGGGGGGACAGGGGTCGCAGATACGCAGTATTTT. Translation gives CASGGGTGVADTQYF.

The rearrangement links TRBV9 to TRBJ2-3; D may be TRBD2 (5 bases). Germline V gene sequence: CDR1 SGDLS, CDR2 YYNGEE. With 2 bases removed from V and 0 bases from J, the gap between germline ends came to 13 bases. The CDR3 extends over 16 amino acids. The CDR3 here is CASSVRLTDSTDTQYF. DNA of the CDR3: TGTGCCAGCAGCGTTCGACTAACGGACAGCACAGATACGCAGTATTTT. Looking up the rest from reference TRBV9 and TRBJ2-3 gives the full variable domain: DSGVTQTPKHLITATGQRVTLRCSPRSGDLSVYWYQQSLDQGLQFLIQYYNGEERAKGNILERFSAQQFPDLHSELNLSSLELGDSALYFCASSVRLTDSTDTQYFGPGTRLTVL.

This clone appeared a single time. This sequence joins TRBV28 and TRBJ2-3; 7 bases align to TRBD1. The CDR3 length is 15 residues. The trim removed 4 bases at V and 3 bases at J, leaving 7 bases unmatched. In germline, CDR1 is MDHEN, CDR2 SYDVKM. CDR3 sequence: CASSSAGGMTDTQYF. The CDR3 DNA follows: TGTGCCAGCAGTTCAGCAGGGGGTATGACAGATACGCAGTATTTT.

V and J are TRBV4-2 and TRBJ2-1; the match to TRBD1 covers 7 bases. V lost 0 bases, J lost 5 bases, and 4 bases stayed unmatched. This CDR3 region has 15 residues. Per the germline V gene, CDR1 is LGHNA and CDR2 is YNFKEQ. CDR3 sequence: CASSQEFQGDNEQFF. CDR3 nucleotides: TGTGCCAGCAGCCAAGAGTTTCAGGGGGACAATGAGCAGTTCTTC.

The chain joins TRBV6-1 to TRBJ2-7; 10 nucleotides align to TRBD2. V gave up 6 bases and J gave up 1 base; unmatched junction bases: 3. There are 14 residues in the CDR3. Per germline, CDR1 MNHNS and CDR2 SASEGT. CDR3 amino acids: CASRPLAGSYEQYF. The CDR3 nucleotides read TGTGCCAGCAGGCCACTAGCGGGGTCCTACGAGCAGTACTTC.

The table lists this clone with a few counts. The junction does not match germline at one end; this may be a read error. The chain employs TRBV25-1 and TRBJ2-1, with D perhaps matching TRBD2 (5 bases). The CDR3 totals 14 residues. Germline CDR1 and CDR2: MGHDK and SYGVNS. CDR3 sequence: CASTIKDSDNEQFF. For the CDR3, the DNA is TGTGCCAGTACAATTAAGGACTCCGACAATGAGCAGTTCTTC.

This chain uses TRBV9 with TRBJ2-7; maybe TRBD2 (7 bases). The CDR3 spans 16 residues. Trimming pared 2 bases from V and 3 bases from J, leaving 18 bases between. The germline V gene encodes CDR1 SGDLS and CDR2 YYNGEE. The DNA for the CDR3 is TGTGCCAGCAGCGTGAGGGGGAGCGGGGCCGACTACGAGCAGTACTTC. Translation gives CASSVRGSGADYEQYF.

This clone was picked up one time. The chain combines TRBV7-3 with TRBJ1-1; D might be TRBD1 (5 bases). The CDR3 loop spans 13 amino acids. V was cut by 3 bases and J by 4 bases, with 9 bases left in between. CDR1 is SGHTA and CDR2 is FQGTGA in the germline V gene. CDR3 coding DNA: TGTGCCAGCAGCTTGACAGCCAGCACTGAAGCTTTCTTT. Translated: CASSLTASTEAFF.

This chain links TRBV4-1 with TRBJ2-3, with 14 nucleotides matching TRBD2. V dropped 3 bases and J dropped 2; count of bases not matched to a gene: 13. The CDR3 covers 20 residues. CDR1 and CDR2 (germline): MGHRA, YSYEKL. CDR3 sequence: CASSQSSGTSGSQPTDTQYF. The CDR3 DNA sequence: TGCGCCAGCAGCCAGTCCTCCGGGACTAGCGGGAGTCAGCCCACAGATACGCAGTATTTT.

The chain combines TRBV10-3 with TRBJ1-2, with a tentative D call TRBD1 (5 bases). The germline V gene has CDR1 ENHRY and CDR2 SYGVKD. V was cut by 2 bases and J by 1 base, with 8 bases left in between. The CDR3 has 14 amino acids. The CDR3 protein is CAISERGRNYGYTF. The CDR3 region has the DNA TGTGCCATCAGTGAGAGGGGCCGTAACTATGGCTACACCTTC.

The chain is built from TRBV7-2 and TRBJ2-5, with 12 bases fitting TRBD2. Germline V lookup: CDR1 SGHTA, CDR2 FQGNSA. V lost 5 bases, J lost 4 bases, and 5 bases stayed unmatched. The CDR3 has 15 residues. The CDR3 bases are TGTGCCAGCAGCGGCACTAGCGGGAGGCTAGAGACCCAGTACTTC. It codes for CASSGTSGRLETQYF. The variable domain in full, completed from reference TRBV7-2 and TRBJ2-5, reads GAGVSQSPSNKVTEKGKDVELRCDPISGHTALYWYRQSLGQGLEFLIYFQGNSAPDKSGLPSDRFSAERTGGSVSTLTIQRTQQEDSAVYLCASSGTSGRLETQYFGPGTRLLVL.

This CDR3 reads CASSFSQAQNEQFF. CDR3 sequence (DNA): TGTGCCAGCAGTTTTTCCCAGGCGCAGAATGAGCAGTTCTTC. The chain uses TRBV27 and TRBJ2-1; no clear D gene. V lost 3 bases and J 7 bases, leaving 13 bases between the germline ends. The CDR3 runs 14 residues. In germline, CDR1 is MNHEY, CDR2 SMNVEV (reference sequence).

The chain couples TRBV28 to TRBJ1-2; 9 nucleotides match TRBD1. Germline CDR1 reads MDHEN; CDR2 reads SYDVKM. The CDR3 contains 16 residues. V shed 6 bases, J shed 5 bases, and the junction held 13 bases outside the gene matches. The CDR3 loop reads CASRGGQGSSPYGYTF. In DNA, the CDR3 is TGTGCCAGCAGAGGGGGACAGGGAAGTTCCCCGTATGGCTACACCTTC.

This clone occurred once. V is TRBV6-4 and J is TRBJ2-3, with 8 bases matching TRBD1. The V gene end was trimmed by 5 bases and the J gene end by 6 bases; junction bases not matched to a gene: 4. This CDR3 has 13 residues. Per the germline V gene, CDR1 is MRHNA and CDR2 is SNTAGT. The CDR3 protein is CASSLGDRDTQYF. The CDR3 nucleotides are TGTGCCAGCAGTCTGGGGGACAGGGATACGCAGTATTTT.

The genes are TRBV4-1 and TRBJ1-2; 7 nucleotides line up with TRBD1. This CDR3 spans 15 amino acids. After removal of 2 bases from V and 4 bases from J, the junction contained 7 bases not matched to a gene. The germline CDR1 and CDR2 sequences are MGHRA and YSYEKL. The CDR3 is CASSQRQGVAYGYTF. The CDR3 DNA reads TGCGCCAGCAGCCAAAGACAGGGAGTGGCCTATGGCTACACCTTC.

The chain has TRBV7-9 and TRBJ2-1, with 14 bases aligning to TRBD2. The CDR3 contains 19 residues. The V segment lost 0 bases and the J segment 4 bases; nucleotides outside the gene matches: 8. Per the germline V gene, CDR1 is SEHNR and CDR2 is FQNEAQ (reference sequence). In nucleotides, the CDR3 is TGTGCCAGCAGCTTAGCGAAGACTAGCGGGGGGGCCAGGTACAATGAGCAGTTCTTC. It codes for CASSLAKTSGGARYNEQFF.

V is TRBV30 and J is TRBJ2-3, with 7 positions matching TRBD2. Germline values: CDR1 GTSNPN, CDR2 SVGIG (reference sequence). J gave up 2 bases and V 8 bases, and 4 bases lay outside the gene matches. The CDR3 has 12 residues. CDR3 amino acids: CAGGVHTDTQYF. CDR3 DNA sequence: TGTGCCGGGGGGGTACACACAGATACGCAGTATTTT.